This T cell receptor beta chain was captured by sequencing in a study of cytomegalovirus exposure and HLA in healthy donors. Libraries were prepared by immunoSEQ multiplex PCR; TCRdb keeps only in-frame clonotypes and omits some of them. The table records some 90,000 clones, roughly 96% of them present only once. The sequenced sample was PBMCs. The sequence came from a man aged 18 to 29 in good health and CMV-seronegative.

DNA for the CDR3: TGTGCCAGTAGTGTCTGGACAGGGAAAAACTATGGCTACACCTTC. Amino acid sequence: CASSVWTGKNYGYTF. The J gene is TRBJ1-2, the V gene TRBV19; 8 bases are shared with TRBD1. Trimming took 5 bases from V and 2 from J; bases not matched to a gene: 7. There are 15 residues in the CDR3. The germline V gene has CDR1 LNHDA and CDR2 SQIVND (reference sequence).